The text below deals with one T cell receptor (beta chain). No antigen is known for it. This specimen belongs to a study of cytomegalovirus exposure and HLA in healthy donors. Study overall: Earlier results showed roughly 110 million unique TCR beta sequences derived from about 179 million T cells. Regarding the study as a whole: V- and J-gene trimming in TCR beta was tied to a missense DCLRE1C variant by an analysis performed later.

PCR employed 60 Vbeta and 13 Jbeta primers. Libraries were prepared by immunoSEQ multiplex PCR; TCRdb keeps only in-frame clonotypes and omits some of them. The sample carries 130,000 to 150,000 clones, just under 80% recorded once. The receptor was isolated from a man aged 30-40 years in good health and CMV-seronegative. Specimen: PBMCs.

CDR3 bases: TGTGCCAGCAGACCACCGGGACAGGGTTACATTCAGTACTTC. The encoded protein is CASRPPGQGYIQYF. V usage is TRBV6-5 and J usage is TRBJ2-4; TRBD1 matches at 9 bases. This CDR3 spans 14 amino acids. The trim removed 6 bases at V and 8 bases at J, leaving 8 bases unmatched. Germline V gene sequence: CDR1 MNHEY, CDR2 SVGAGI.